Described below is a single T cell receptor (beta chain) sequence and its context. Its specificity is unknown. The read gets to within 3 residues of the CDR3 end, and the germline J gene fills in the rest. The source of the sample is a study of T cells in women clearing cervical HPV infection. Points from the study as a whole: TRBV6-7 abundance was lower in cases than controls (0.11% versus 0.16%). CIN3+ cases had significantly higher TCR repertoire richness than controls, but evenness did not differ.

This CDR3 has 17 amino acids. Germline V gene lookup returns CDR1 MNHEY and CDR2 SVGEGT. Sequencing used immunoSEQ multiplex PCR; TCRdb keeps in-frame clones, though not all of them. The sample includes fewer than 25,000 clones. The sequence was collected from a woman between 18 and 69 years old with a cervical HPV16 infection that either progressed to CIN3+ or cleared (not recorded which). The chain is built from TRBV6-2 or TRBV6-3 and TRBJ2-2, with 10 bases aligning to TRBD2. The specimen was blood buffy coat. The covered CDR3 bases are TGTGCCAGCTTCCTAGCGGGGGCCAACTCTGGGGCCAACGTG. This encodes CASFLAGANSGANV. The entire CDR3 protein reads CASFLAGANSGANVLFF.